This TCR beta chain was recovered during a study of regulatory T cells in long-lasting Graves disease. This clonotype was counted at least ten times. Combining iRepertoire HTBI primers with Arm-PCR of CDR3 regions, the authors built TCR beta libraries. TCRdb re-called the multiplex PCR reads with MiXCR, one entry per CDR3 protein. The profile shows hundreds of thousands of distinct CDR3 sequences, about 16% of them singletons. Time point described: newly diagnosed GD, antithyroid drugs for less than 3 months. There was RNA extracted from PBMCs, and the TCR library was made from it. The same specimen was also included in a second study, on T cells in Graves' hyperthyroidism and ophthalmopathy.

The sample in question was peripheral blood mononuclear cells (PBMCs), obtained at new diagnosis, from a patient treated with antithyroid drugs. The clonotype originates from a young man with Graves disease.

The CDR3: CASSLTLRSSYNEQFF. The DNA for the CDR3 is TGCGCCAGCAGCTTGACCCTTAGAAGCTCCTACAATGAGCAGTTCTTC. The chain couples TRBV5-1 to TRBJ2-1; D gene unclear. The CDR3 consists of 16 residues. CDR1 and CDR2 (germline): SGHRS, YFSETQ. Trimming pared 1 base from V and 0 bases from J, leaving 11 bases between.